This section outlines one T cell receptor beta chain sequence together with its context. Antigen unknown. Using immunoSEQ multiplex PCR, the repertoire was profiled, and TCRdb retains in-frame clones only, with some absent. This table has about 11,000 clones, about four fifths appearing once. The sample is drawn from a study of T cells in localized non-small cell lung cancer. CDR1 and CDR2 from the germline V gene are SGHVS and FQNEAQ. V was clipped by 5 bases and J by 1 base; unmatched bases: 14. The CDR3 has 18 amino acids. General study findings and limits: The study sequenced only one region of the tumor. As a result, intratumor heterogeneity could not be excluded and remains possible.

This specimen was peripheral blood mononuclear cells, taken before any cancer treatment. The source is a female donor over 55 with stage II lung adenocarcinoma. This chain links TRBV7-8 with TRBJ2-7; 10 nucleotides match TRBD1. CDR3: CASSLHWSGTGVSYEQYF. The CDR3 nucleotides read TGTGCCAGCAGCCTACACTGGAGTGGGACAGGGGTATCCTACGAGCAGTACTTC.